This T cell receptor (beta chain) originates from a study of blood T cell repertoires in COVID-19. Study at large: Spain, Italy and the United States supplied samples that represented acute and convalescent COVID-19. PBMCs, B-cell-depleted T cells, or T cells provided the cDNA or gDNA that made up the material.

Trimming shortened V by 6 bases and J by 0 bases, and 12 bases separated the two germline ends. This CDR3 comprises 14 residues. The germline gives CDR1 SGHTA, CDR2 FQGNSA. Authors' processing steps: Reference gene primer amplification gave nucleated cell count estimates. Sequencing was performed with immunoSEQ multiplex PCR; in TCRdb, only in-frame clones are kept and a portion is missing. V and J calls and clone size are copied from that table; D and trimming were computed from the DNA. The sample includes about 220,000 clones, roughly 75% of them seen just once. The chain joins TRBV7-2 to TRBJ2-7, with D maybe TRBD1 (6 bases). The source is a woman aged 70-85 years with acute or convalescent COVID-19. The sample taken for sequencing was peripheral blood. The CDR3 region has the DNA TGTGCCAGCAGTTTCGGACAGACCTCCTACGAGCAGTACTTC. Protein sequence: CASSFGQTSYEQYF.